This T cell receptor (beta chain) is from a study of tumor-infiltrating lymphocytes in localized non-small cell lung cancer. The data were produced by immunoSEQ multiplex PCR, yet TCRdb's version contains in-frame clones alone and is incomplete. The sample has about 16,000 clones; about 69% are singletons. Trimming removed 1 base from V and 6 bases from J; junction bases left unmatched: 11. In germline, CDR1 is SGHAT, CDR2 FQNNGV. The CDR3 contains 16 residues. The gene calls are TRBV11-2 and TRBJ1-2, with 7 bases matching TRBD1. Input material: lung tumor tissue. The clonotype comes from a human donor with non-small cell lung cancer. Here the CDR3 DNA reads TGTGCCAGCAGCTTAGTGTGGGACAGAAAATGGCATGGCTACACCTTC. Translation: CASSLVWDRKWHGYTF.